This is a list of T cell receptor beta chains from one sample in a study of cytomegalovirus exposure and HLA in healthy donors. Some clones are missing from TCRdb's copy, which holds only in-frame ones; the method was immunoSEQ multiplex PCR. The sample contains 150,000 to 200,000 clones, approximately 79% of which appear only once. The material sequenced was PBMCs. These receptors all stem from a woman in her 30s in good health and CMV-seropositive. Each CDR3 is given without its conserved first and last residue. Each record gives: clone size, J gene, V gene, CDR3 protein. The size entry is marked missing in some rows and otherwise reads once, few, many or a size class.

.	.	TRBV6-5	ASSYASSYEQY
.	TRBJ2-3	TRBV9	ASSDRVRSDTQY
.	TRBJ2-3	TRBV27	ASSFDVRGGTDTQY
once	TRBJ1-5	TRBV5-4	ASSYGGGNQPQH
.	TRBJ2-1	TRBV11-3	ASSLGDTVYNEQF
.	TRBJ1-5	TRBV21-1	ASRGGSGNQPQH
once	TRBJ2-7	TRBV11-2	ASSLDGGVAGVTDYEQY
.	TRBJ2-7	TRBV29-1	SVGGLGTGIGQY
.	TRBJ2-1	TRBV2	ASSGLAISYNEQF
.	TRBJ2-2	TRBV7-8	RGGAIAGELF
.	TRBJ2-5	TRBV19	ASREGAGETQY
.	TRBJ2-5	TRBV29-1	SIRSPEGTQY
once	TRBJ1-6	TRBV18	ASSAAGQGDSPLH
.	TRBJ2-7	TRBV7-2	ASSPEGLAGDEQY
.	TRBJ1-2	TRBV11-3	ASSVEGHYGYT
.	TRBJ2-3	TRBV6-1	ASNKDRGSDTQY
.	TRBJ2-3	TRBV5-1	ASSFRAGNEGDTQY
.	TRBJ1-2	TRBV2	ASSNGQGNYGYT
.	TRBJ2-2	TRBV27	ASSSGLYTGELF
.	TRBJ2-7	TRBV6-5	ASSRAGQGTYEQY
.	TRBJ2-1	TRBV4-3	ASSPRASGNLRDEQF
.	TRBJ2-3	TRBV19	ASSIREGQGFYSDTQY
.	TRBJ1-5	TRBV23-1	ASSQRDRGSNQPQH
once	TRBJ2-2	TRBV19	ASRQTGNTGELF
.	TRBJ1-5	TRBV27	ASSSRGTGGGQPQH
.	TRBJ2-4	TRBV1	TSSQEKQGSYPKNIQY
.	TRBJ2-1	TRBV19	ASSIEGGLAVYNEQF
.	TRBJ1-4	TRBV18	ASSPVREPNEKLF
.	TRBJ2-2	TRBV5-1	ASSLGLANTGELF
.	TRBJ2-7	TRBV5-1	ASSLSSYEQY
once	TRBJ2-7	TRBV9	ASSGHRTGYENEQY
.	TRBJ1-5	TRBV5-5	ASSRQMNSNQPQH
.	TRBJ2-5	TRBV5-4	ASSALPAGQETQY
.	TRBJ2-1	TRBV6-6	ASSYLADAGNEQF
.	TRBJ2-7	TRBV11-2	ASSLGPGQGSLEQY
.	TRBJ2-7	TRBV6-5	ASTPSQGDSYEQY
once	TRBJ2-1	TRBV4-3	ASSQGSAGLYNEQF
.	TRBJ1-6	TRBV10-2	ASSGQGIPSYNSPLH
once	TRBJ2-5	TRBV28	ASSSDRGRETQY
.	TRBJ2-1	TRBV6-5	ASSQTGFRDEQF
.	TRBJ2-5	TRBV5-1	ASSNPTGTSGGAQETQY
.	TRBJ1-2	TRBV14	ASSQELIRIDYGYT
.	TRBJ2-7	TRBV5-1	ASSFSGRGRGTYEQY
.	TRBJ2-7	TRBV11-2	ASSFETSDSYEQY
few	TRBJ2-7	TRBV6-5	ASSRARDNYEQY
.	TRBJ1-4	TRBV18	ASSPPGASEKLF
.	TRBJ2-3	TRBV9	ASSRTSGSLYTDTQY